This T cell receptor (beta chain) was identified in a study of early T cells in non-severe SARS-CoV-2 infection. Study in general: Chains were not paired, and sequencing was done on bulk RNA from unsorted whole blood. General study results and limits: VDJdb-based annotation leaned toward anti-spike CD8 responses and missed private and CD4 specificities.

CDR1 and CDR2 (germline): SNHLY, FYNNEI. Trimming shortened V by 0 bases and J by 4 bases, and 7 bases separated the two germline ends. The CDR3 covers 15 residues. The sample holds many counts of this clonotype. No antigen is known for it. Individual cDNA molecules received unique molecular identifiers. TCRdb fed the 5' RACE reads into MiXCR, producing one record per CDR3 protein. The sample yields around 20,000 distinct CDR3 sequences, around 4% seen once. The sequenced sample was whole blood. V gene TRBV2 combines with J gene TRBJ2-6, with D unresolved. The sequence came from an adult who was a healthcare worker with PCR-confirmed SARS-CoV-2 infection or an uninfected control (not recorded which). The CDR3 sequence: CASSEAGLGANVLTF. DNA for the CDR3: TGTGCCAGCAGTGAAGCCGGCCTAGGGGCCAACGTCCTGACTTTC.